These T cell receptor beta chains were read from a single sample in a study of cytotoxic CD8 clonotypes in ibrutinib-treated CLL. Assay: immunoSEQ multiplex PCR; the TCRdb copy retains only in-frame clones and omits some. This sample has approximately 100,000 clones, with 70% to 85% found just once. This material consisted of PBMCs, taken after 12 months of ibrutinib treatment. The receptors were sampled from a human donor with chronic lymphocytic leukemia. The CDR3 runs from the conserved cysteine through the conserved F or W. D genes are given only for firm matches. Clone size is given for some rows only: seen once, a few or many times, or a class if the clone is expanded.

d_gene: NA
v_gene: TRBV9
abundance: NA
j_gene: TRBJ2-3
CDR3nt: TGTGCCAGCAGCTCCCGGGACTCCCCATTACGGGGGGATACGCAGTATTTT
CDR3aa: CASSSRDSPLRGDTQYF

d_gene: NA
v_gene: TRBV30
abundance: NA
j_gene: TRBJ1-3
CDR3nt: TGTGCCTGGAGTGTTGCTGCTGGAAACACCATATATTTT
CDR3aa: CAWSVAAGNTIYF

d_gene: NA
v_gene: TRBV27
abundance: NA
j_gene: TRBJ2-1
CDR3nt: TGTGCCAGCAGACGGACTGGACCGCCGATGGAGTTCTTC
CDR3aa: CASRRTGPPMEFF

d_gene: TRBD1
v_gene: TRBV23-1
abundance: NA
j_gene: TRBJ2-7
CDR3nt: TGCGCCAGCAGTCAGCCTCAGGGGGCGGGGTACGAGCAGTACTTC
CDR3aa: CASSQPQGAGYEQYF

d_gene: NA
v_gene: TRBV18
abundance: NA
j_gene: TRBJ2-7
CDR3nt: TGTGCCAGCTCCCCTGGACAGAAAAACTACGAGCAGTACTTC
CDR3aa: CASSPGQKNYEQYF

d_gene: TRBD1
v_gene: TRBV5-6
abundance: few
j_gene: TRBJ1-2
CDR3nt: TGTGCCAGCAGCCCGTCCGGGACAGGGGGCGGATATGGCTACACCTTC
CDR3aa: CASSPSGTGGGYGYTF

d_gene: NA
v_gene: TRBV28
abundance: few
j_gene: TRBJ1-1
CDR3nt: TGTGCCAGCAGTTCCCAGCGGGCCAAGACTGAAGCTTTCTTT
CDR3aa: CASSSQRAKTEAFF

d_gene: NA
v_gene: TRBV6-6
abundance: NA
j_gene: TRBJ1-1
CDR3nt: TGTGCCAGCAGCTACACGAACACTGAAGCTTTCTTT
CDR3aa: CASSYTNTEAFF

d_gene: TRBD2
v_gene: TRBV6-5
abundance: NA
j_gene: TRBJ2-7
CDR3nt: TGTGCCAGCAGTAGAGGCGGGGGGAACTACGAGCAGTACTTC
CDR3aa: CASSRGGGNYEQYF

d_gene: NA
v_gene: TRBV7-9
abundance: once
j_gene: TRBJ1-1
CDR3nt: TGTGCCAGCAGCCCGACCAGGAACACTGAAGCTTTCTTT
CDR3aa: CASSPTRNTEAFF

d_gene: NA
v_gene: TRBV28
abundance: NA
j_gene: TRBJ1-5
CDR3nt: TGTGCCAGCAGTTTAAGACAGCCCCACGGACAGCCCCAGCATTTT
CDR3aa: CASSLRQPHGQPQHF

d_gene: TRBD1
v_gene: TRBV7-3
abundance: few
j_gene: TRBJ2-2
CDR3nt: TGTGCCAGCAGCTTAACAGGGGGCAACACCGGGGAGCTGTTTTTT
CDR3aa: CASSLTGGNTGELFF

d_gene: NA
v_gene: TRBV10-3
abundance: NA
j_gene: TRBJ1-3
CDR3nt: TGTGCCATCAGTGAGTTCCGGGACGAAGGAAACACCATATATTTT
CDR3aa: CAISEFRDEGNTIYF

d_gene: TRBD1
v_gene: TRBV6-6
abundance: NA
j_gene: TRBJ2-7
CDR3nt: TGTGCCAGCAGACTGACAGGGAACTACGAGCAGTACTTC
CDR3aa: CASRLTGNYEQYF

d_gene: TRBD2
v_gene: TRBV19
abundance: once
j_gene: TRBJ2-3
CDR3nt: TGTGCCAGTAGCCTACTAGCGGGGGGCACAGATACGCAGTATTTT
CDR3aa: CASSLLAGGTDTQYF

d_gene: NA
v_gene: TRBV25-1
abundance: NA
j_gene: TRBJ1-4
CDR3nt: TGTGCCAGCAGACCGAATGGGGGAACGGAAAAACTGTTTTTT
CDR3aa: CASRPNGGTEKLFF

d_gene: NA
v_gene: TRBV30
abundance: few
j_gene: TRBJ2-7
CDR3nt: TGTGCCTGGAGTCCAAGCTCCTACGAGCAGTACTTC
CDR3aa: CAWSPSSYEQYF

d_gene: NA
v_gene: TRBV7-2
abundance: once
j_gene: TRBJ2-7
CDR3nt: TGTGCCAGCAGCTTAGAGACGAAGCAGTACTTC
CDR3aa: CASSLETKQYF

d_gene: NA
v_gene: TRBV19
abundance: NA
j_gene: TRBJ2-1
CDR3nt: TGTGCCAGTAGTATAGCTCCGTCACGGGGCAATGAGCAGTTCTTC
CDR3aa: CASSIAPSRGNEQFF

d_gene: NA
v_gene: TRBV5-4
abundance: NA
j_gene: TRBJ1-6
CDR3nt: TGTGCCAGCAGCTCCGACAGCAACTCCTATAATTCACCCCTCCACTTT
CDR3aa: CASSSDSNSYNSPLHF

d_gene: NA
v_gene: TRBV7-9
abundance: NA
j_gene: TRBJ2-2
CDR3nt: TGTGCCAGCAGCTTAGCGCGGTTAAACACCGGGGAGCTGTTTTTT
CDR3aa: CASSLARLNTGELFF

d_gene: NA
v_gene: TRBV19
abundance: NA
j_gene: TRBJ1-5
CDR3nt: TGTGCCAGTAGTATCGGTCAGGACAATCAGCCCCAGCATTTT
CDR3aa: CASSIGQDNQPQHF

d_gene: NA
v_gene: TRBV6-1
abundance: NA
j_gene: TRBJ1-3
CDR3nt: TGTGCCAGCAGTGAGTTGGGCTCTGGAAACACCATATATTTT
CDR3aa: CASSELGSGNTIYF